This TCR beta chain was captured in a study of blood T cell repertoires in COVID-19. TCRdb's table, derived via immunoSEQ multiplex PCR, lists solely in-frame clones and lacks some. Among about 50,000 clones listed, around 84% were seen once. The CDR3 runs to 17 residues. Germline V gene lookup returns CDR1 KGHSH and CDR2 LQKENI. V shed 3 bases and J shed 4 bases, with 19 bases lying between them. What was sequenced was peripheral blood. V gene TRBV18 combines with J gene TRBJ1-3; TRBD1 is a possible D gene (6 bases). The TCR comes from a man between 65 and 80 years old with acute or convalescent COVID-19. The CDR3 DNA follows: TGTGCCAGCTCACCTTCTCCGGGACACCGGTTGGGAAACACCATATATTTT. Translating it yields CASSPSPGHRLGNTIYF.